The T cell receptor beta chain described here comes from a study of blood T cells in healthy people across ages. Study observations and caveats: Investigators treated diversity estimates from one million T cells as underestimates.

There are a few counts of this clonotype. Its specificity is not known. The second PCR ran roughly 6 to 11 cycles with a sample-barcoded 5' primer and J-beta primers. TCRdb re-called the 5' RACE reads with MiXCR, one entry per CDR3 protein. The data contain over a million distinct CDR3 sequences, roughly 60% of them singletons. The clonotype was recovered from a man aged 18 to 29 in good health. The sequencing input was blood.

The DNA for the CDR3 is TGTGCCAGCAGTACCCCACAGGGGTTCAGGAAGTACTTC. Translated, it gives CASSTPQGFRKYF. This chain connects TRBV27 to TRBJ2-7, with 7 bases aligning to TRBD1. The V gene's germline CDR1 is MNHEY and CDR2 SMNVEV (reference sequence). The CDR3 runs 13 residues. V lost 5 bases to trimming and J lost 11 bases; unmatched junction nucleotides: 12.